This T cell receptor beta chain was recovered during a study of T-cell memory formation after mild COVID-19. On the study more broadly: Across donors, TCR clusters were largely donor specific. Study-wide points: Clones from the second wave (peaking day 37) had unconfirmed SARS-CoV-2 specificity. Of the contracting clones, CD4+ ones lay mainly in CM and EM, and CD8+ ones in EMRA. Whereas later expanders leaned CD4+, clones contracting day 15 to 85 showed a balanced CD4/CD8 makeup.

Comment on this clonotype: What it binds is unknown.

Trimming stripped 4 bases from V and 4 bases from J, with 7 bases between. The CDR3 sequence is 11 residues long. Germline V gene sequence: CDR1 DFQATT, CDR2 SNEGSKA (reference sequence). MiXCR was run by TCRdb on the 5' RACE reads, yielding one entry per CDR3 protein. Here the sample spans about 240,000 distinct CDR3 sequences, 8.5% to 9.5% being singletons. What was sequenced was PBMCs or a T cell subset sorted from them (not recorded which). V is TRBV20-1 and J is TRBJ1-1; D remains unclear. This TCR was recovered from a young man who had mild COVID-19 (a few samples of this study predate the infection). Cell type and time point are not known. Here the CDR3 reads CSAISFTEAFF. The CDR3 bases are TGCAGTGCTATCTCGTTCACTGAAGCTTTCTTT.